This T cell receptor beta chain was captured by sequencing in a study of shared clonotypes between healthy human individuals. Findings and limits, study-wide: The represented genetic and exposure-history diversity was limited by the small number of donors. Deeper or shallower sequencing was expected to change how clonotypes are shared among donors.

To note about this clone: Its antigen is currently unknown. Other DNA variants within this sample encode the same CDR3.

Only in-frame clones appear in the TCRdb table, and some are missing; sequencing was by immunoSEQ multiplex PCR. The sample contains nearly 1,000,000 clones, 70% to 85% of which appear only once. The source of this sequence is a man aged 18-30 years in good health. The sequenced material came from memory CD4+ T cells sorted from blood. Sample subset: CD45RA-negative fraction.

CDR3: CASRPGARSEAFF. The CDR3 nucleotides are TGTGCCAGCAGGCCGGGGGCGAGGTCTGAAGCTTTCTTT. The chain carries TRBV6-5 and TRBJ1-1, with a weak D call TRBD1 (6 bases). The CDR3 contains 13 residues. Per germline, CDR1 MNHEY and CDR2 SVGAGI. V was cut by 6 bases and J by 6 bases, with 14 bases left in between.